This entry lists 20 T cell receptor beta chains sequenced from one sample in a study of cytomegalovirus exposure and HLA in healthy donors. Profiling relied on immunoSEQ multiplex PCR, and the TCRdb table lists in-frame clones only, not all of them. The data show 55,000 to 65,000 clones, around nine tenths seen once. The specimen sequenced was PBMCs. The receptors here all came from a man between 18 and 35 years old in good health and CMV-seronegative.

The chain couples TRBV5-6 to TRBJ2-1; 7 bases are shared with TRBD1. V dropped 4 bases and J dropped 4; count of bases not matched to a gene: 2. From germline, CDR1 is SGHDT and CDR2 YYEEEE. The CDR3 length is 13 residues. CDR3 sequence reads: CASSRGQYNEQFF. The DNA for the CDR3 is TGTGCCAGCAGCCGGGGACAGTACAATGAGCAGTTCTTC.

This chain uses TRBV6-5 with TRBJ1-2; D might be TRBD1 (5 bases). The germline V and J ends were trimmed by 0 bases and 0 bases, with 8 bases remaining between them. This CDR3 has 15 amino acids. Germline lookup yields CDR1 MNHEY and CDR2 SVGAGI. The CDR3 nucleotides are TGTGCCAGCAGTTACTCTGGCAGGGCTAACTATGGCTACACCTTC. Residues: CASSYSGRANYGYTF.

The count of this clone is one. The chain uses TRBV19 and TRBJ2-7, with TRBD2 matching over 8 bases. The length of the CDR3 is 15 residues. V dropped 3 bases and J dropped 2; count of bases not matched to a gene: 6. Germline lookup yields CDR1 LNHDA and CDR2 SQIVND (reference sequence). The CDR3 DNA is TGTGCCAGTAGTATCTTTGCGGGAGGAGCCTACGAGCAGTACTTC. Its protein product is CASSIFAGGAYEQYF.

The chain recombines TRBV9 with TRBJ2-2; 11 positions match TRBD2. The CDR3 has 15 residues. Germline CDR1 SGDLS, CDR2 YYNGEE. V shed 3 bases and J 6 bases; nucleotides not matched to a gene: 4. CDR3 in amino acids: CASSEGLAVSGELFF. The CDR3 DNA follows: TGTGCCAGCAGCGAGGGACTAGCGGTTTCCGGGGAGCTGTTTTTT.

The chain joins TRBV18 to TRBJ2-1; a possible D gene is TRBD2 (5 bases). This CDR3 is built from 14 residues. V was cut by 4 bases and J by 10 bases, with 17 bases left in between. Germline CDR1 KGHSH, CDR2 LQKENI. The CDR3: CASSHPGVGEEQFF. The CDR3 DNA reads TGTGCCAGCTCACATCCTGGAGTTGGGGAGGAGCAGTTCTTC. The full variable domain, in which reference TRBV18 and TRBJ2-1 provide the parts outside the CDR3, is NAGVMQNPRHLVRRRGQEARLRCSPMKGHSHVYWYRQLPEEGLKFMVYLQKENIIDESGMPKERFSAEFPKEGPSILRIQQVVRGDSAAYFCASSHPGVGEEQFFGPGTRLTVL.

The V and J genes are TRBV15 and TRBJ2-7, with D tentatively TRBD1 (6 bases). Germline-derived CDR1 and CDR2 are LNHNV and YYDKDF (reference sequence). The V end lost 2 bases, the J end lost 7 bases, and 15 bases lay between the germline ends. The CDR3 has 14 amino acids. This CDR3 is CATSRSYRVKEQYF. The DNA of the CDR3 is TGTGCCACCAGCAGAAGTTACAGGGTCAAAGAGCAGTACTTC.

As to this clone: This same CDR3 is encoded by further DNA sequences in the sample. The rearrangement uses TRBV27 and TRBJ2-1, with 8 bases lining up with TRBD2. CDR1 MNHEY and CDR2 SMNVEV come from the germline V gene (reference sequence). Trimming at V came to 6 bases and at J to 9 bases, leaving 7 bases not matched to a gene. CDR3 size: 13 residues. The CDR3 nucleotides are TGTGCCAGCAGCCCGAGCGGGAGCGGTGAGCAGTTCTTC. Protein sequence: CASSPSGSGEQFF.

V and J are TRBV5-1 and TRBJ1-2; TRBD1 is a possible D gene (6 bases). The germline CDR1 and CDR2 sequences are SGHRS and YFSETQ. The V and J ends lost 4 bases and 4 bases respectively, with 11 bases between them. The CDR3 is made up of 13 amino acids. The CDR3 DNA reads TGCGCCAGCAGCCCCCAAGGGGGCTATGGCTACACCTTC. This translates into CASSPQGGYGYTF.

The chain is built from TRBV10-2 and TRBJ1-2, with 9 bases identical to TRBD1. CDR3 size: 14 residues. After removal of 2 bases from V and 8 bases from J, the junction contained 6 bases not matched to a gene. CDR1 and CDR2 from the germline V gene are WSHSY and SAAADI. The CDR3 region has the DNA TGCGCCAGCAGTGAGAGGGACAGGGTGGCCGGCTACACCTTC. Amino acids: CASSERDRVAGYTF.

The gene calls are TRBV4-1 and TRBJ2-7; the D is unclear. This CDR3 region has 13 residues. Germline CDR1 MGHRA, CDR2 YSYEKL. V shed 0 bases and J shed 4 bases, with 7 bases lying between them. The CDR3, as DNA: TGCGCCAGCAGCCAAGAATCCAGATACGAGCAGTACTTC. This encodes CASSQESRYEQYF.

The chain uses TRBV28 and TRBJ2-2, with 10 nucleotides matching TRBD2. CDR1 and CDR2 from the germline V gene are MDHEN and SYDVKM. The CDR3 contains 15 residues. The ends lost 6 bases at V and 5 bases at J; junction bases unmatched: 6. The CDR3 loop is CASRAGLARTGELFF. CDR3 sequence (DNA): TGTGCCAGCAGGGCGGGACTAGCGCGAACCGGGGAGCTGTTTTTT.

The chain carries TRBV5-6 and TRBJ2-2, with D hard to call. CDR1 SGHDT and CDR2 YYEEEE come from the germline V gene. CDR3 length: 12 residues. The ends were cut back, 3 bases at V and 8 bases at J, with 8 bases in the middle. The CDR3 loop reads CASSSGVGELFF. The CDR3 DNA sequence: TGTGCCAGCAGCTCCGGTGTAGGGGAGCTGTTTTTT.

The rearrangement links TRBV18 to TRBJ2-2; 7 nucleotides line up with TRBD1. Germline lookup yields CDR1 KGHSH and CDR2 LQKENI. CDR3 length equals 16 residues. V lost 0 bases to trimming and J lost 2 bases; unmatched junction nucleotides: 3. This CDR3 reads CASSPPGQPNTGELFF. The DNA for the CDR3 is TGTGCCAGCTCACCACCGGGACAGCCTAACACCGGGGAGCTGTTTTTT.

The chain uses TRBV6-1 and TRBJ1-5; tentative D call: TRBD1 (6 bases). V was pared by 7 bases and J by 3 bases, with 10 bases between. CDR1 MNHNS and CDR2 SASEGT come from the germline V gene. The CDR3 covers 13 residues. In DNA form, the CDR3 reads TGTGCCAGCATCTGGGACACCAATCAGCCCCAGCATTTT. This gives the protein CASIWDTNQPQHF.

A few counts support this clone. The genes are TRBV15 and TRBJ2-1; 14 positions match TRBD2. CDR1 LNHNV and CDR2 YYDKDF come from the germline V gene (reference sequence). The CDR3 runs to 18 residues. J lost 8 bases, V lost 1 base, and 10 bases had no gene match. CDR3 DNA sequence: TGTGCCACCAGCAGAGCCACTCCGGGACTAGCGGGAGTATATGAGCAGTTCTTC. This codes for CATSRATPGLAGVYEQFF.

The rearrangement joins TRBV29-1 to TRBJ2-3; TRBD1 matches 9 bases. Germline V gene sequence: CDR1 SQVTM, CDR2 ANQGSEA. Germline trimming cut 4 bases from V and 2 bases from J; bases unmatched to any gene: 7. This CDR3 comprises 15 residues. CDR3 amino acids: CSVGLRDRDTDTQYF. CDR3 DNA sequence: TGCAGCGTTGGGTTAAGGGACAGGGACACAGATACGCAGTATTTT.

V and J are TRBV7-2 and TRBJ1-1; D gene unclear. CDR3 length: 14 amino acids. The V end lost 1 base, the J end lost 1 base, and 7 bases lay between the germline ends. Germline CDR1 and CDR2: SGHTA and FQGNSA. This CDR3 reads CASSLGVKNTEAFF. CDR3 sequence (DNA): TGTGCCAGCAGCTTAGGAGTAAAGAACACTGAAGCTTTCTTT.

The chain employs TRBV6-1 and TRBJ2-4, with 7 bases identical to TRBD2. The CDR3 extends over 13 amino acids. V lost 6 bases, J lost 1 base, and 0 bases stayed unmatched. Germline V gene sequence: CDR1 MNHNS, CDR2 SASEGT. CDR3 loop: CASRGGAKNIQYF. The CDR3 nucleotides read TGTGCCAGCAGGGGGGGGGCCAAAAACATTCAGTACTTC.

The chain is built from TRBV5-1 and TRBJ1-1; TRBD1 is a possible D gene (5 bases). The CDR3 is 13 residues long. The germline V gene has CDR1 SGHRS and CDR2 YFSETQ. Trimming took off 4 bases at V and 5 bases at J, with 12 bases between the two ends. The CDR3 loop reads CASSGAVKTEAFF. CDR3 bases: TGCGCCAGCAGCGGGGCGGTTAAGACTGAAGCTTTCTTT.

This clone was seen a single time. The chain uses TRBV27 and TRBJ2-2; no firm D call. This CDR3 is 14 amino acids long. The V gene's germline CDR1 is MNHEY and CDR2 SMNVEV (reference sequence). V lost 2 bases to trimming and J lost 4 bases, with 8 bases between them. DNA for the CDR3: TGTGCCAGCAGTTTAAAACAGCTCACCGGGGAGCTGTTTTTT. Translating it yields CASSLKQLTGELFF.